This T cell receptor beta chain was retrieved from a study of blood T cell repertoires in COVID-19 (dated by TCRdb to about 2020). Describing the broader study: Collaborator samples came from the United States, Italy and Spain and covered acute and convalescent phases of COVID-19. The prospective study material was composed of cDNA or gDNA derived from T cells, B-cell-depleted T cells, or PBMCs. The dataset comprised deeply sampled blood TCRbeta repertoires from subjects exposed to, actively infected with, or recovered from COVID-19. The repertoires were released in a freely available public database intended as a resource for research on the immune response to SARS-CoV-2. The samples were drawn from the first 160 participants of the ongoing ImmuneRACE study and from more than 1,000 subjects provided by 6 global collaborators. Nearly every sample came with metadata listing a de-identified subject ID, COVID-19 status, age in years and sex. Where available, HLA class I and class II types were obtained from metadata supplied by the sample provider rather than from assay-based typing. Here is what the overall study found, with its caveats: The amount of clinical and demographic metadata varied by source and participant and was provided uncurated.

One collaborating source in Seattle enrolled patients during active infection and followed them longitudinally through the course of disease. Each collaborating institution followed its own protocols to collect whole blood in K2EDTA tubes. For TCRbeta analysis, collaborators shipped samples in one of three forms: frozen whole blood, isolated PBMCs, or DNA extracted from either of those sample types. Regarding this clone: Its antigen specificity is not known. Per-base qualities were not stored, and no clone one base away is much larger.

The immunoSEQ Assay, a bias-controlled multiplex PCR, was used to amplify TCRbeta CDR3 regions from genomic DNA. The study's own analysis went as follows. The number of nucleated cells in each sample was estimated by amplification of reference gene primers within the assay. To quantify the absolute abundance of each unique TCRbeta CDR3 rearrangement, sequence reads were collapsed and filtered. For each sample, productive Simpson clonality was calculated as the square root of Simpson's diversity index over productive rearrangements. TCRdb re-hosts the immuneACCESS table, in-frame sequences only. Its copies lack some clones; in the studies checked, an unresolved V gene accounts for under half of them, and the cause for the rest is not known. V, J and clone size were drawn from that table, and D and trimming were deduced from the DNA. Across this sample there are about 410,000 clones, with 89% seen only once. The top ten clones comprise roughly 1.4% of the sample.

The CDR3 contains 16 residues, cysteine and phenylalanine counted. The kept DNA is CDR3 alone, 48 bases in frame from the first base. Compared with germline, V lacks 0 bases and J lacks 5 bases; bases without a gene match: 9. CDR1 and CDR2, per the germline V gene, are SGHRS and YFSETQ. The sequence is built from TRBV5-1 and TRBJ1-1; TRBD1 lines up with 8 middle nucleotides. The receptor's source is a woman aged 40-49 years with COVID-19, enrolled during active disease. The sequenced sample consisted of peripheral blood. At the DNA level, the sequence is TGCGCCAGCAGCTTGGCCCCCGGCAGGGGGCGAACTGAAGCTTTCTTT. Its translation is CASSLAPGRGRTEAFF. The full variable domain, with segments outside the CDR3 supplied by the reference TRBV5-1 and TRBJ1-1 proteins, appears as KAGVTQTPRYLIKTRGQQVTLSCSPISGHRSVSWYQQTPGQGLQFLFEYFSETQRNKGNFPGRFSGRQFSNSRSEMNVSTLELGDSALYLCASSLAPGRGRTEAFFGQGTRLTVV.